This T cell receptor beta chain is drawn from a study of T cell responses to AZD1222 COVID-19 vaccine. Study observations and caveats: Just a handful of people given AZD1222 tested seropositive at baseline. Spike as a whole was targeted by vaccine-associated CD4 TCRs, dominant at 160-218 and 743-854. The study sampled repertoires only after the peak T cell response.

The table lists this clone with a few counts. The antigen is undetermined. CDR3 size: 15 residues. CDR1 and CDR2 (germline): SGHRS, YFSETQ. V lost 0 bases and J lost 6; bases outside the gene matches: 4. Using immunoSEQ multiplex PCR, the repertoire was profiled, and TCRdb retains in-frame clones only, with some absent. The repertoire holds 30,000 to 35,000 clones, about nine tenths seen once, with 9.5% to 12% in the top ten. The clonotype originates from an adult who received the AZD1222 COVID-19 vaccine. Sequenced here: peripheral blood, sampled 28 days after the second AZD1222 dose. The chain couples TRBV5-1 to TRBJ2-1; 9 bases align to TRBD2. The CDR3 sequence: CASSLGLAGRNEQFF. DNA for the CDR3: TGCGCCAGCAGCTTGGGGCTAGCGGGACGCAATGAGCAGTTCTTC.